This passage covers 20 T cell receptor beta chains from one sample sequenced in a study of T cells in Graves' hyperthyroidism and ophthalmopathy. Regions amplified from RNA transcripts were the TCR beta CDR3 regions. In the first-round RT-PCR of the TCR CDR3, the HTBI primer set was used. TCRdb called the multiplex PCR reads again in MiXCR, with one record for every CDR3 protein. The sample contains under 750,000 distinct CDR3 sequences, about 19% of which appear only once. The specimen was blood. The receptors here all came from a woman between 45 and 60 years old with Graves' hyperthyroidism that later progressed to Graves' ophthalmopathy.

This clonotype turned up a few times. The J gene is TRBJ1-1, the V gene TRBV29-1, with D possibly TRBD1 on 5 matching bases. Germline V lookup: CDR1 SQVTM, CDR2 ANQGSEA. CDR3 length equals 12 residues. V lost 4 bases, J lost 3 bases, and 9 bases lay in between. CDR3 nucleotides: TGCAGCGTTGGGGGGGGGGACACTGAAGCTTTCTTT. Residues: CSVGGGDTEAFF.

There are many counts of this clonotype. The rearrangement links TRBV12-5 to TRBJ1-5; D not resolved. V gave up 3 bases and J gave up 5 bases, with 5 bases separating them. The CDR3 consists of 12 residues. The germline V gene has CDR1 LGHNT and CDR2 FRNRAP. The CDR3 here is CASGLDDQPQHF. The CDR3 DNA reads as TGTGCTAGTGGTTTAGACGATCAGCCCCAGCATTTT.

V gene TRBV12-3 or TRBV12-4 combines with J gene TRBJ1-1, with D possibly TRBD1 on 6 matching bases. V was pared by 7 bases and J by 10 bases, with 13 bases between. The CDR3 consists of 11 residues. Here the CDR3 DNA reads TGTGCCAGCATCCTAAGGGGGGGAGCTTTCTTT. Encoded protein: CASILRGGAFF.

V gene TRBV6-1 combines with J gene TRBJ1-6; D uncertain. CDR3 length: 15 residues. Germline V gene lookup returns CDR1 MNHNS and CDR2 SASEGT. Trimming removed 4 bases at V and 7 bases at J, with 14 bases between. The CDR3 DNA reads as TGTGCCAGCAGTGGGAGTACTGGGAGGAATTCACCCCTCCACTTT. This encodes CASSGSTGRNSPLHF.

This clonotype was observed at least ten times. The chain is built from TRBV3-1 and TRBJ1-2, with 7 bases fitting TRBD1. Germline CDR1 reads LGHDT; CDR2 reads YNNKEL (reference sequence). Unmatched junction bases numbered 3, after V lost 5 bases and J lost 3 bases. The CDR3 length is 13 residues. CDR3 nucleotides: TGTGCCAGCAGCTCGGGACAGCACTATGGCTACACCTTC. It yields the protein CASSSGQHYGYTF.

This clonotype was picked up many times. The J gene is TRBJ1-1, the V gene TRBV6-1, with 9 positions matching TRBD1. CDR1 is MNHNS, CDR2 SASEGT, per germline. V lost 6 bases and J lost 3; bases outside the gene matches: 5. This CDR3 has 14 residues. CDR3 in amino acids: CASSRRDRDTEAFF. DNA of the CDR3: TGTGCCAGCAGCCGAAGGGACAGGGACACTGAAGCTTTCTTT.

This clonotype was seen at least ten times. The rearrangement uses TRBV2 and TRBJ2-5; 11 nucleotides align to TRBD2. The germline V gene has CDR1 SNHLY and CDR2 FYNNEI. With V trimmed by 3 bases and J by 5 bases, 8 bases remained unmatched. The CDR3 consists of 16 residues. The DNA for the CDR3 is TGTGCCAGCAGTGACGGGCTAGCGGGGGGATCTGAGACCCAGTACTTC. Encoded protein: CASSDGLAGGSETQYF.

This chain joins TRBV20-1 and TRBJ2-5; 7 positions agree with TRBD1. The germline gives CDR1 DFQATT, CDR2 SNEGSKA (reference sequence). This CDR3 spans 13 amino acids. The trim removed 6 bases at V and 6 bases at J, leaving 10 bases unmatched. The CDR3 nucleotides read TGCAGTGCCCTACAGGGGACCAAACAGACCCAGTACTTC. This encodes CSALQGTKQTQYF.

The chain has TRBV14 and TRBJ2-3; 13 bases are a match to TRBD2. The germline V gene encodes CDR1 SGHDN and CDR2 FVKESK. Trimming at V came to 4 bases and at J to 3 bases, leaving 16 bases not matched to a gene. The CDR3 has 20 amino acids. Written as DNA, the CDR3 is TGTGCCAGCAGCCGATATCAAGTACTAGCGGGGGGGCCGAAAACAGATACGCAGTATTTT. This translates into CASSRYQVLAGGPKTDTQYF.

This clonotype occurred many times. The CDR3 DNA follows: TGTGCCAGCAGATCAGGGGGCACAGATACGCAGTATTTT. Amino acids: CASRSGGTDTQYF. V is TRBV6-2 or TRBV6-3 and J is TRBJ2-3; D perhaps matches TRBD1 (6 bases). CDR1 is MNHEY, CDR2 SVGEGT, per germline. This CDR3 has 13 residues. V shed 6 bases and J shed 1 base, with 8 bases lying between them.

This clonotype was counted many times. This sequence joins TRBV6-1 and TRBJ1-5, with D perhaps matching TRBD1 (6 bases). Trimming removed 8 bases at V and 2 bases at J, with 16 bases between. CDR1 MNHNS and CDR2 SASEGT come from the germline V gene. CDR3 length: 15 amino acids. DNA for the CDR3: TGTGCCAGCGGGAAAGGGGGGAATGGCAATCAGCCCCAGCATTTT. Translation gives CASGKGGNGNQPQHF.

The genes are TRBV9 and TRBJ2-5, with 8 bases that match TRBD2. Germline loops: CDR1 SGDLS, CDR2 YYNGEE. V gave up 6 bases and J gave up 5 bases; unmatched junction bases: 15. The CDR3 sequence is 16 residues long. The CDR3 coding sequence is TGTGCCAGCAAGTCCTGGTTGGCGGGGGGTGGGGAGACCCAGTACTTC. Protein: CASKSWLAGGGETQYF.

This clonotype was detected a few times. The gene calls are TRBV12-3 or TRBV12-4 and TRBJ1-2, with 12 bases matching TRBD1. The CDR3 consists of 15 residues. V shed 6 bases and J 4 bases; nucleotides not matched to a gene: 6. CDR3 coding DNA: TGTGCCAGCAGGGGACAGGGGGCGGGAAGCTATGGCTACACCTTC. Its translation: CASRGQGAGSYGYTF.

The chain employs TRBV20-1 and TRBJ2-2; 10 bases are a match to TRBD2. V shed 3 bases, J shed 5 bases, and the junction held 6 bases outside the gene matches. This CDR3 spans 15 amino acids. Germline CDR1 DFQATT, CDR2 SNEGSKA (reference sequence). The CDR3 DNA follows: TGCAGTGCTAGGGTACTAGCGGGGAAGACCGGGGAGCTGTTTTTT. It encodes CSARVLAGKTGELFF.

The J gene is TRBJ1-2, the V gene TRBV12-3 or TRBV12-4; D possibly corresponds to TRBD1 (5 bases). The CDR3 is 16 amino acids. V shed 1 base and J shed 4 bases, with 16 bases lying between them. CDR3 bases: TGTGCCAGCAGTTTAGGGATGCGGGAGGGGATCTATGGCTACACCTTC. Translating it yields CASSLGMREGIYGYTF.

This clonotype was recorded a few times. CDR3 bases: TGTGCCAGCAGCTTGCAGAACAATCAGCCCCAGCATTTT. Its translation: CASSLQNNQPQHF. The chain is built from TRBV5-6 and TRBJ1-5; D not certain. V was cut by 1 base and J by 3 bases, with 5 bases left in between. Germline CDR1 is SGHDT and CDR2 is YYEEEE. The CDR3 covers 13 residues.

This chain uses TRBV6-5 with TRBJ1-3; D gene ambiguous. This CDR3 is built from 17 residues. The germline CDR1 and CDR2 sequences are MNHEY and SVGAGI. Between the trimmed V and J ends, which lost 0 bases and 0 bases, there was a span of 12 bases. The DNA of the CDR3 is TGTGCCAGCAGTTACTCAACCGAATCTAACTCTGGAAACACCATATATTTT. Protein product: CASSYSTESNSGNTIYF.

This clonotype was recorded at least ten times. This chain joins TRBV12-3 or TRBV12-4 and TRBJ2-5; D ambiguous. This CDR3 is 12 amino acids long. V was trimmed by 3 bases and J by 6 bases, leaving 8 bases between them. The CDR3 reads CASSFSRQTQYF. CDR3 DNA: TGTGCCAGCAGTTTCAGTCGGCAGACCCAGTACTTC.

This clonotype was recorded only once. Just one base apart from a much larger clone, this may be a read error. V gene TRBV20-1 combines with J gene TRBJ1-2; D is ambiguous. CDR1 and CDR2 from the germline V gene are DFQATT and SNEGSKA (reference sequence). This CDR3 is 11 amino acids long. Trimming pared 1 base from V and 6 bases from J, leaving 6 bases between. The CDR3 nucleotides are TGCAGTGCTAGAGTCATCCATGGCTACACCTTC. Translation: CSARVIHGYTF.

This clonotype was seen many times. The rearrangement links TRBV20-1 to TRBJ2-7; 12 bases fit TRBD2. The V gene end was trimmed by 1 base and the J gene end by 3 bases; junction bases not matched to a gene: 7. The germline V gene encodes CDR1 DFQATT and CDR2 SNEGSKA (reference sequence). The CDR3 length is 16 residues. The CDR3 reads CSARGGTSGPNYEQYF. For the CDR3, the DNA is TGCAGTGCTAGAGGCGGGACTAGCGGGCCTAACTACGAGCAGTACTTC.